This T cell receptor (beta chain) stems from a study of monozygotic twins with inflammatory bowel disease (dated by TCRdb to the late 2010s). A note on the overall study: In total, roughly 30 monozygotic twin pairs made up the full study: 19 Danish pairs, all IBD-discordant, plus nine German pairs, of which four were IBD-concordant and five were IBD-discordant. Disease-associated traits were sought mainly through comparisons between IBD patients and their genetically identical healthy co-twins within discordant pairs. Each individual had, on average, about 151 000 unique TCRalpha sequences and 181 000 unique TCRbeta sequences available for analysis. General conclusions and limits of the study: Measured by the inverse Simpson index, TCRbeta repertoire diversity was lower in IBD patients than in their healthy co-twins. Compared with healthy twins, IBD patients shared fewer clonotypes with other individuals, and the difference was most pronounced in patients with signs of disease activity. The results gave no support for a single strong signal or clonotype linked to IBD. No difference in repertoire similarity was observed between concordant and discordant twins, possibly owing to limited statistical power. Different T cell subtypes could not be distinguished in the analysis. Because patients received different immunosuppressive treatments, the repertoires may have picked up extra background noise and variability between individuals.

From each donor, a 2.5 ml peripheral blood sample was drawn into PAXgene tubes and stored at -80 degrees C. Without T cell sorting, total RNA was isolated from whole blood using the PAXgene blood miRNA kit on an automated QIAcube. Peripheral blood from monozygotic twin pairs, either concordant or discordant for inflammatory bowel disease, underwent deep TCRalpha and TCRbeta repertoire profiling that used unique molecular barcoding. Smoking habits were recorded for all twin pairs, and each individual was classified as a current, former or never smoker. The library was built by means of 5' RACE. Preparation of each TCR library used 3,500 to 4,500 ng of total RNA. cDNA was synthesized with SMARTScribe reverse transcriptase in eight separate reactions per sample. Unique molecular identifiers containing a 6-nucleotide sample barcode were introduced through template switching during cDNA synthesis. TCRalpha and TCRbeta cDNA was amplified in two nested PCRs of around 15 and 9 cycles, and bead purification was carried out after each PCR. Before amplification, the cDNA was treated with uracil DNA-glycosylase and purified using the QIAquick PCR purification kit. The second PCR was the step at which Illumina TruSeq-compatible adapters and sample-specific barcodes were added. TapeStation and Qubit were used to check library quality and concentration, and 5 to 6.5 ng of each library was pooled. Sequencing of pooled libraries was carried out on an Illumina HiSeq2500 single-index Rapid Run using 2 x 100 bp reads and custom sequencing primers. In the original analysis: MiGEC version 1.2.6 was used for UMI-based consensus assembly, which corrected PCR and sequencing errors. MiXCR version 2.1.1 was used to carry out V(D)J alignment, clonotype assembly and CDR3 extraction. Gene usage, clonotype sharing and MAIT/NKT TCR abundance were normalised by analysing the top 1000, 10 000 and 20 000 clonotypes per sample. Diversity was computed as the inverse Simpson index with the vegan R package after downsampling to 27 000 UMIs. Paired Mann-Whitney U tests were applied to discordant twin pairs, with Benjamini-Hochberg correction for multiple testing. TCRdb reprocessed the public reads and reports one entry per CDR3 protein sequence, without DNA. These V and J calls rely on TCRdb rather than the paper's analysis. The sample has about 160,000 distinct CDR3 sequences on record. The ten most abundant clones make up under 3.5% of the sample.

Regarding this clonotype: Its target antigen remains unknown.

Its CDR3 holds 16 amino acids, cysteine through phenylalanine. No DNA is recorded. Based on the germline V gene, the CDR1 and CDR2 sequences are MRHNA and SNTAGT. The TCR comes from a human donor with ulcerative colitis or Crohn's disease, or a healthy co-twin of an affected twin (not recorded which). Sequencing was done on a sample of blood. Recombination connected TRBV6-4 to TRBJ2-1; the D gene TCRdb calls, TRBD1, cannot be checked with no DNA. CDR3 protein: CASSRQGSKAYNEQFF.